This TCR beta chain came from a study of OX40 agonist ivuxolimab in advanced cancers. Whole-study context: Among those enrolled, mean age was roughly 55 years (range about 23 to 85) and over 70% were male.

Produced via immunoSEQ multiplex PCR; TCRdb's table is partial and in-frame only. The sample has roughly 61,000 clones, nearly 90% seen once; the top ten hold 0.3% to 0.45%. The CDR3 is 14 amino acids. The germline gives CDR1 SGHTA, CDR2 FQGNSA. The ends were cut back, 4 bases at V and 1 base at J, with 10 bases in the middle. The chain combines TRBV7-2 with TRBJ1-1, with no clear D. The sample in question was CD4+ or CD8+ T cells sorted from blood, obtained in a trial of the OX40 agonist ivuxolimab. The sequence came from an adult with an advanced solid tumor such as melanoma, head and neck, liver or kidney cancer. The CDR3 protein is CASSSRAGNTEAFF. The CDR3 DNA follows: TGTGCCAGCAGCTCGAGGGCAGGGAACACTGAAGCTTTCTTT.